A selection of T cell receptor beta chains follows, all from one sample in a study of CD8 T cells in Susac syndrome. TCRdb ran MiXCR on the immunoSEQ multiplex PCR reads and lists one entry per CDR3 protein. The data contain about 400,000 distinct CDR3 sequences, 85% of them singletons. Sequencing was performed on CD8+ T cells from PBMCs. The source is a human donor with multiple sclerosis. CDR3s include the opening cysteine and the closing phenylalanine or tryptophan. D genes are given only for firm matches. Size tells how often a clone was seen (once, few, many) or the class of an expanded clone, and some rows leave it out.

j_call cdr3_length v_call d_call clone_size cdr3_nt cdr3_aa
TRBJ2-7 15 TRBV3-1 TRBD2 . TGTGCCAGCAGGCTCACTAGCGGGGGAGACTACGAGCAGTACTTC CASRLTSGGDYEQYF
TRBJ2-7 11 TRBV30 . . TGTGCCTGGAGTTACAGGGACGAGCAGTACTTC CAWSYRDEQYF
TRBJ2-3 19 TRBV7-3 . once TGTGCCAGCACCGTAGCCCCCAAAGCGGAGGGGGGGGGCACAGATACGCAGTATTTT CASTVAPKAEGGGTDTQYF
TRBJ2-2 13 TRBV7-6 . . TGTGCCAGCAGCTTAGCGCTCACCGGGGAGCTGTTTTTT CASSLALTGELFF
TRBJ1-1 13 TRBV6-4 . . TGTGCCAGCAGTGACGATATGAACACTGAAGCTTTCTTT CASSDDMNTEAFF
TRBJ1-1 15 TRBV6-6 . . TGTGCCAGCAGTTACGAGGCAGGGGAGTACACTGAAGCTTTCTTT CASSYEAGEYTEAFF
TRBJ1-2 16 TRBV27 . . TGTGCCAGCAGTTTATGGGGGGGCGAGGAAAACTATGGCTACACCTTC CASSLWGGEENYGYTF
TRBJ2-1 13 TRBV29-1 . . TGCAGCGTTGAGGTGGGGTTTTACAATGAGCAGTTCTTC CSVEVGFYNEQFF
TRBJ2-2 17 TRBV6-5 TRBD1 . TGTGCCAGCAGTTTAAGGGTATGGCAGGGGGCCACCGGGGAGCTGTTTTTT CASSLRVWQGATGELFF
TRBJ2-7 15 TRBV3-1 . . TGTGCCAGCAGCCCTACCTCAGACTACAACTACGAGCAGTACTTC CASSPTSDYNYEQYF
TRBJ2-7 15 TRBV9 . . TGTGCCAGCAGCGGGGGGGCGGGAGCCTCCCACGAGCAGTACTTC CASSGGAGASHEQYF
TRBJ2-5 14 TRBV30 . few TGTGCCTGGAGCGCCGGAGCGGAGCAAGAGACCCAGTACTTC CAWSAGAEQETQYF
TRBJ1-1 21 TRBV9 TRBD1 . TGTGCCAGCAGCGTAGAAGGAGGGGACACAGGGGACGGGCCCCCCCCGGAAGAGGCTTTCTTT CASSVEGGDTGDGPPPEEAFF
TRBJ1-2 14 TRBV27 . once TGTGCCAGCAGTTTAAGTCAGGGGATGGATGGCTACACCTTC CASSLSQGMDGYTF
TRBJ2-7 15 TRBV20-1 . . TGCAGTGCTAGAGATCTGAACGGGAACTCCTACGAGCAGTACTTC CSARDLNGNSYEQYF
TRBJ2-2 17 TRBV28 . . TGTGCCAGCAGTCCCCCCTCGGGCAGGCTTTACACCGGGGAGCTGTTTTTT CASSPPSGRLYTGELFF
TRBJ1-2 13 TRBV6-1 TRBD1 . TGTGCCAGCAGTTGCGTCCTGGACAGGGTCTACACCTTC CASSCVLDRVYTF
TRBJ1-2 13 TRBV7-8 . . TGTGCCAGCAGCTACGACAGTAACTATGGCTACACCTTC CASSYDSNYGYTF
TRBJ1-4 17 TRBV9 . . TGTGCCAGCAGCGAGACAGGCACCCCTGCAACTAATGAAAAACTGTTTTTT CASSETGTPATNEKLFF
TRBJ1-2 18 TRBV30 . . TGTGCCTGGAGTGCCAGGAGCCGGACAGTTTATTGGAGCTATGGCTACACCTTC CAWSARSRTVYWSYGYTF
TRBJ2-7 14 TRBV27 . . TGTGCCAGCGCCGGGACGTCTTTGCTCTACGAGCAGTACTTC CASAGTSLLYEQYF
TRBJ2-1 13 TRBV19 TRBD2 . TGTGCCAGCAGCGGGGGAGGCGTATTGGAGCAGTTCTTC CASSGGGVLEQFF
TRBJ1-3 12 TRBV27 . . TGTGCCAGCCGAAACCTTGGAAACACCATATATTTT CASRNLGNTIYF
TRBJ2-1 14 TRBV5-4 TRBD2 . TGTGCCAGCAGCCTCGGGGGGGAGCATACGGAGCAGTTCTTC CASSLGGEHTEQFF
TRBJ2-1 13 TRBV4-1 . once TGCGCCAGCAGCCAACCCGGTGGGTGTGAGCAGTTCTTC CASSQPGGCEQFF
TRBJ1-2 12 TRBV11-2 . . TGTGCCAGCAGCTTAACAGCGAGGAGCTACACCTTC CASSLTARSYTF
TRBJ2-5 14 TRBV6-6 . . TGTGCCAGCAGCCTAAAGTGGGTACAAGAGACCCAGTACTTC CASSLKWVQETQYF
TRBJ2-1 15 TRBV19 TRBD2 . TGTGCCAGTAGTATATATAGCGGGACTAACAATGAGCAGTTCTTC CASSIYSGTNNEQFF
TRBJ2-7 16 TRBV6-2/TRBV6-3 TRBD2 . TGTGCCAGCAAGCTAGCGGGAGGCTTTTTACAGCGCGAGCAGTACTTC CASKLAGGFLQREQYF
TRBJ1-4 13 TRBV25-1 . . TGTGCCGGCAGTCGGGGGGGCTGGGAAAAACTGTTTTTT CAGSRGGWEKLFF
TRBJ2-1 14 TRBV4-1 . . TGCGCCAGCAGCTTGGCGGACAATTACAATGAGCAGTTCTTC CASSLADNYNEQFF
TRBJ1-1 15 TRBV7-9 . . TGTGCCAGCACCGAAGGAGGTATCATGAACACTGAAGCTTTCTTT CASTEGGIMNTEAFF
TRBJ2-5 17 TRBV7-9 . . TGTGCCAGCAGCCCACCCTCCGTGACTACCGTCCGAGTGACCCAGTACTTC CASSPPSVTTVRVTQYF
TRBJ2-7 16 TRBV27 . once TGTGCCAGCAGTTTATACTGGCAGAGCAGCTCCTACGAGCAGTACTTC CASSLYWQSSSYEQYF
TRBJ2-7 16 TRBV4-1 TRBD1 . TGCGCCAGCAGCCCAGATCCCGGGACAGGGGGCCACGAGCAGTACTTC CASSPDPGTGGHEQYF
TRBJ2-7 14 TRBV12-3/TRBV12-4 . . TGTGCCAGCTCGCTCGTACTAGCCCGCTACGAGCAGTACTTC CASSLVLARYEQYF
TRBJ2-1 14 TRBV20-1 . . TGCAGTGCTAGCGGGACCAGGGACCTCAGGGAGCAGTCCTTC CSASGTRDLREQSF
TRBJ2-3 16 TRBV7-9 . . TGTGCCAGCAGCTTAGTTGAAGTTACTAGCACAGATACGCAGTATTTT CASSLVEVTSTDTQYF
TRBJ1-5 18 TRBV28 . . TGTGCCAGCAGTTTTGACGGTTCGAGGGGTTATAGCAATCAGCCCCAGCATTTT CASSFDGSRGYSNQPQHF
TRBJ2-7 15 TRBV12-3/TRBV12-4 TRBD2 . TGTGCCAGCAGTGGGACTAGCGGGAGTTGGTACGAGCAGTACTTC CASSGTSGSWYEQYF
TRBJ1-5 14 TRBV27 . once TGTGCCAGCAGCGCGAGCACGGTGAATCAGCCCCAGCATTTT CASSASTVNQPQHF
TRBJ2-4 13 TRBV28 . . TGTGCCAGCAGTCGGACACCCGCGGACATTCAGTACTTC CASSRTPADIQYF
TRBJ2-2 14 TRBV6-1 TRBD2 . TGTGCTCTAGATAGCGGGAGTTGGACCGGGGAGCTGTTTTTT CALDSGSWTGELFF
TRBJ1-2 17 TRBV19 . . TGTGCCAGTAATGCTTTCGCAGACCTCCTATCTAACTATGGCTACACCTTC CASNAFADLLSNYGYTF
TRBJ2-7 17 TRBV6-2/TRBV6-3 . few TGTGCCAGCAGTTACTCCGGGTGGGGGGCCGATCCCTACGAGCAGTACTTC CASSYSGWGADPYEQYF
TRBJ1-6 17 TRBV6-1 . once TGTGCCAGCAGTGAATTAACCCAGGGCTCCTATAATTCACCCCTCCACTTT CASSELTQGSYNSPLHF
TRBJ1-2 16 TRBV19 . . TGTGCCAGTAGTATAGGATCTCCGGACGGCTCCTATGGCTACACCTTC CASSIGSPDGSYGYTF
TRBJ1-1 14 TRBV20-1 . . TGCAGTGCTAGAGAGCCGGCCTGGAACACTGAAGCTTTCTTT CSAREPAWNTEAFF
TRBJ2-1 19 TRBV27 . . TGTGCCAGCAGTTTATACCGTAATGGTGTCGCCCTCTCCTACAATGAGCAGTTCTTC CASSLYRNGVALSYNEQFF
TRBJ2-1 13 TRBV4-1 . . TGCGCCAGCACGAGCCTACTAGCCGGTGAGCAGTTCTTC CASTSLLAGEQFF
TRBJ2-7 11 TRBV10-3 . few TGTGCCATCAGTGCAGCGGAAGAGCAGTACTTC CAISAAEEQYF
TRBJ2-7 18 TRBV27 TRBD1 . TGTGCCAGCAGTTTATCGATGGGGGGACAGGGGGCGGGGTACGAGCAGTACTTC CASSLSMGGQGAGYEQYF
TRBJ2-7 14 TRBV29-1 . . TGCAGCGTTGAACGGAGAGGTTCAGGCTACGAGCAGTACTTC CSVERRGSGYEQYF
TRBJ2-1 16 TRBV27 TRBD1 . TGTGCCAGCAGTTTAGGTGGGACAGGTATTCGAGGTGAGCAGTTCTTC CASSLGGTGIRGEQFF
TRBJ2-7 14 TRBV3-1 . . TGTGCCAGCAGCCAAGATAACGTAGGTTACGAGCAGTACTTC CASSQDNVGYEQYF